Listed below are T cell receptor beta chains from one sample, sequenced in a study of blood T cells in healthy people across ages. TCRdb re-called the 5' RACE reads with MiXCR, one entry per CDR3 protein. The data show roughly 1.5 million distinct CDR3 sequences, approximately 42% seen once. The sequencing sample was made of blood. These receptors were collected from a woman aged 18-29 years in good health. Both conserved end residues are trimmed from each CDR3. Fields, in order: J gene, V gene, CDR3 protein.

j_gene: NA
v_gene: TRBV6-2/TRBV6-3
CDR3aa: ASSYFGMGYNEQY

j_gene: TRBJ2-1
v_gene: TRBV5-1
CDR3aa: ASSPTTGSPYNEQF

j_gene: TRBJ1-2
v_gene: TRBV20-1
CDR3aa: SARDIHSSSYGYT

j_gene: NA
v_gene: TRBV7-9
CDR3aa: ASSSRDLYNEQY

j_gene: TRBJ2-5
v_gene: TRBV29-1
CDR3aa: SVRGALYNEQY

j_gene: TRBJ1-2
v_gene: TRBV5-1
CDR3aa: ANSPGQWTYYGYT

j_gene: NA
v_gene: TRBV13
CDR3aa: ASSLGGAQNIQY

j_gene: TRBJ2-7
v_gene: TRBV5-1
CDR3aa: ASSLGHRDSSYEQY

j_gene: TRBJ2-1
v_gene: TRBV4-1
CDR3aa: ASSPGASRGLHNEQF

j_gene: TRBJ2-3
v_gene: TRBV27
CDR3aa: ASSLPGKADTQY

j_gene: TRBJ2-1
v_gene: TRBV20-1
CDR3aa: SARTGTGTYNEQF